The TCR beta chain described here comes from a study of vaccination and CD4 T cells after COVID-19. Whole-study context: The authors used overlapping spike peptides from SARS-CoV-2, HCoV-NL63, HCoV-OC43 and HCoV-229E to stimulate cells. Findings and limits, study-wide: For convalescent patients, a median about 86% of reactive clones surfaced exclusively after vaccination.

An Oncomine TCR Beta short-read assay was used to sequence the DNA from cultured CD4+ T cells. The source of extracted genomic DNA was cultured CD4+ T cells. Each CDR3 protein gets one entry after TCRdb re-called the PCR reads with MiXCR. The sample includes 20,000 or so distinct CDR3 sequences, 50% to 60% of them seen just once. The CDR3 spans 15 residues. CDR1 and CDR2 from the germline V gene are SGHTS and YDEGEE. V was cut by 3 bases and J by 3 bases, with 13 bases left in between. On this clonotype itself: The antigen is undetermined.

Treatment reported: roughly 10-day PBMC culture with coronavirus spike peptide pools or control peptides (ViraFEST assay). ViraFEST used peptide pools to expand antigen-specific T cells before TCR sequencing. The source is a human donor who had recovered from COVID-19. Sequenced here: CD4+ T cells from blood, cultured in vitro, sampled before SARS-CoV-2 vaccination. The chain uses TRBV5-8 and TRBJ2-1, with D maybe TRBD1 (6 bases). In DNA form, the CDR3 reads TGTGCCAGCAGCTCCGGGACAACATTCTACAATGAGCAGTTCTTC. It codes for CASSSGTTFYNEQFF.